Presented here are 14 T cell receptor beta chains from one specimen sequenced in a study of Ad26.COV2.S vaccination and SARS-CoV-2 variants. The protocol was immunoSEQ multiplex PCR, while the TCRdb copy is restricted to in-frame clones and leaves out a portion. This sample yields hundreds of thousands of clones, of which around 84% are seen a single time; 2.5% to 3.5% belongs to the top ten. Treatment specified: around 19 received Ad26.COV2.S at low or high dose, single or two shots; several received placebo; per-sample allocation not given. Following the first vaccine or placebo injection, samples were taken on day 63. The specimen comprised peripheral blood, sampled in a trial of Ad26.COV2.S vaccine versus placebo. Receptor source: a person aged 18 to 65 who received the Ad26.COV2.S COVID-19 vaccine or a placebo.

This chain connects TRBV6-6 to TRBJ2-7; 11 bases line up with TRBD1. From germline, CDR1 is MNHNY and CDR2 SVGAGI (reference sequence). J was trimmed by 4 bases and V by 2 bases; bases with no gene match: 7. This CDR3 has 16 residues. The chain's CDR3 is CASSYLIGQGAYEQYF. The CDR3 DNA is TGTGCCAGCAGTTACCTAATTGGACAGGGGGCGTACGAGCAGTACTTC.

This chain connects TRBV13 to TRBJ2-3; 11 nucleotides agree with TRBD1. This CDR3 has 17 residues. The germline CDR1 and CDR2 sequences are PRHDT and FYEKMQ (reference sequence). J gave up 4 bases and V 5 bases, and 11 bases lay outside the gene matches. The CDR3 spells CASSPRGGQGAPDTQYF. The CDR3, as DNA: TGTGCCAGCAGCCCCCGGGGTGGACAGGGGGCGCCAGATACGCAGTATTTT.

The chain carries TRBV4-1 and TRBJ2-4; TRBD1 or TRBD2 may be the D gene (5 bases each). The ends were cut back, 0 bases at V and 0 bases at J, with 9 bases in the middle. Per germline, CDR1 MGHRA and CDR2 YSYEKL. This CDR3 region has 16 residues. Here the CDR3 DNA reads TGCGCCAGCAGCCAAGAAGGGACCGTAGCCAAAAACATTCAGTACTTC. Its protein product is CASSQEGTVAKNIQYF.

The chain combines TRBV5-1 with TRBJ2-3; D tentatively fits TRBD1 or TRBD2 (5 bases each). V lost 1 base to trimming and J lost 0 bases, with 9 bases between them. The CDR3 is 15 residues long. Germline CDR1 SGHRS, CDR2 YFSETQ. The CDR3 nucleotides are TGCGCCAGCAGCTTGCTGGGACCAAGCACAGATACGCAGTATTTT. This gives the protein CASSLLGPSTDTQYF.

The chain carries TRBV2 and TRBJ2-5; 7 nucleotides agree with TRBD1. The length of the CDR3 is 11 residues. The germline CDR1 and CDR2 sequences are SNHLY and FYNNEI. DNA for the CDR3: TGTGCTTCACAGGGGTATGAGACCCAGTACTTC. The encoded protein is CASQGYETQYF.

This chain uses TRBV5-1 with TRBJ2-1; 15 bases agree with TRBD2. V lost 0 bases to trimming and J lost 0 bases; unmatched junction nucleotides: 7. Germline lookup yields CDR1 SGHRS and CDR2 YFSETQ. The CDR3 is made up of 20 amino acids. This CDR3 is CASSLAGLAGGPISYNEQFF. CDR3 DNA sequence: TGCGCCAGCAGCTTGGCGGGACTAGCGGGGGGCCCCATCTCCTACAATGAGCAGTTCTTC.

This sequence joins TRBV28 and TRBJ2-1; D is perhaps TRBD1 or TRBD2 (5 bases each). The CDR3 contains 17 residues. The V gene's germline CDR1 is MDHEN and CDR2 SYDVKM. V dropped 4 bases and J dropped 2 bases, with 18 bases sitting between them. CDR3 region: CASSSTQTGATYNEQFF. CDR3 coding DNA: TGTGCCAGCAGTTCCACCCAGACCGGGGCCACCTACAATGAGCAGTTCTTC.

This sequence joins TRBV29-1 and TRBJ1-1; D unclear. The V end lost 4 bases, the J end lost 4 bases, and 10 bases lay between the germline ends. CDR1 SQVTM and CDR2 ANQGSEA come from the germline V gene. The length of the CDR3 is 12 residues. The CDR3 region is CSVGRASTEAFF. CDR3 DNA: TGCAGCGTTGGACGGGCCTCCACTGAAGCTTTCTTT.

In its sample, this clone was seen many times. The chain has TRBV6-5 and TRBJ1-3; D ambiguous. Trimming took 0 bases from V and 4 from J, leaving 10 bases between them. Germline V gives CDR1 MNHEY, CDR2 SVGAGI. This CDR3 has 15 amino acids. The CDR3 DNA reads TGTGCCAGCAGTTACTCGAAGGCAGTGGGAAACACCATATATTTT. Protein: CASSYSKAVGNTIYF.

The V and J genes are TRBV30 and TRBJ1-6; D is uncertain. Germline V gene lookup returns CDR1 GTSNPN and CDR2 SVGIG (reference sequence). The CDR3 runs to 16 residues. Trimming took off 0 bases at V and 0 bases at J, with 9 bases between the two ends. CDR3 nucleotides: TGTGCCTGGAGTGTAGTGGGATCCTCCTATAATTCACCCCTCCACTTT. Protein sequence: CAWSVVGSSYNSPLHF.

The CDR3 DNA sequence: TGTGCTAGTGGTTCAACCGGGACCCAGGGTCACAATGAGCAGTTCTTC. Residues: CASGSTGTQGHNEQFF. The rearrangement links TRBV12-5 to TRBJ2-1; D may correspond to TRBD1 or TRBD2 (5 bases each). The CDR3 is made up of 16 amino acids. The V gene's germline CDR1 is LGHNT and CDR2 FRNRAP. Trimming took 4 bases from V and 5 from J, leaving 18 bases between them.

The rearrangement links TRBV4-1 to TRBJ2-1; D possibly uses TRBD1 or TRBD2 (6 bases each). V was cut by 4 bases and J by 12 bases, with 10 bases left in between. The CDR3 is 11 residues long. Germline assignment: CDR1 MGHRA and CDR2 YSYEKL. DNA of the CDR3: TGCGCCAGCAGCCGGGGGGCCGGGCAGTTCTTC. Its protein is CASSRGAGQFF.

This clone was recorded only once. V and J are TRBV3-1 (or the pseudogene TRBV3-2) and TRBJ2-1, with 14 bases fitting TRBD2. Germline CDR1 reads LGHDT; CDR2 reads YNNKEL (reference sequence). J was trimmed by 9 bases and V by 2 bases; bases with no gene match: 9. CDR3 size: 17 residues. In DNA, the CDR3 is TGTGCCAGCAGCCAACCGAAACCGGGACTAGCGGGGGTTGAGCAGTTCTTC. Its protein is CASSQPKPGLAGVEQFF.

The chain carries TRBV6-5 and TRBJ1-6; D is possibly TRBD1 (5 bases). CDR3 length equals 14 residues. V shed 7 bases and J shed 1 base, with 8 bases lying between them. The germline V gene encodes CDR1 MNHEY and CDR2 SVGAGI. CDR3 loop: CASTPGSYNSPLHF. CDR3 nucleotide sequence: TGTGCCAGCACCCCAGGGTCCTATAATTCACCCCTCCACTTT.